The source of this T cell receptor beta chain is a study of blood T cell repertoires in COVID-19. Study-wide background: T cells, B-cell-depleted T cells, or PBMCs provided the cDNA or gDNA that served as material.

This clone was recorded a few times. V trimming: 5 bases; J trimming: 0 bases; junction bases outside the gene matches: 7. This CDR3 spans 15 amino acids. Germline V gives CDR1 SGHRS, CDR2 YFSETQ. Source study methods: Amplification with reference gene primers provided the estimates of nucleated cell counts. Clones were sequenced by immunoSEQ multiplex PCR, and TCRdb holds only the in-frame ones, with some missing. That table is the source of V, J and clone size, and D and trimming were worked out from the DNA. The table has some 240,000 clones, about four fifths seen once. This clonotype was sampled from a woman aged 40 to 49 who had recovered from COVID-19. The chain uses TRBV5-1 and TRBJ1-1, with 7 bases matching TRBD1. The source material was peripheral blood. For the CDR3, the DNA is TGCGCCAGCAGGGATTACAGGGGAATGAACACTGAAGCTTTCTTT. Encoded protein: CASRDYRGMNTEAFF. Drawing the rest from reference TRBV5-1 and TRBJ1-1, the complete variable domain is KAGVTQTPRYLIKTRGQQVTLSCSPISGHRSVSWYQQTPGQGLQFLFEYFSETQRNKGNFPGRFSGRQFSNSRSEMNVSTLELGDSALYLCASRDYRGMNTEAFFGQGTRLTVV.